One sample yielded the 21 T cell receptor beta chains listed below, sequenced in a study of shared clonotypes between healthy human individuals. Libraries were prepared by immunoSEQ multiplex PCR; TCRdb keeps only in-frame clonotypes and omits some of them. The sample yields 850,000 to 1,200,000 clones, about 75% seen once. Sequencing was performed on memory CD4+ T cells sorted from blood. Subset reported: CD45RA-negative fraction. These receptors were taken from a young man in good health.

V is TRBV23-1 and J is TRBJ2-5; 10 nucleotides line up with TRBD1. TRBV23-1 counts as an open reading frame of uncertain function. The V and J ends lost 1 base and 6 bases, in that order; junction bases with no gene match: 8. The CDR3 contains 16 residues. The chain's CDR3 is CASSQWGQGQSKTQYF. In DNA, the CDR3 is TGCGCCAGCAGTCAATGGGGACAGGGGCAGTCGAAGACCCAGTACTTC.

This chain uses TRBV11-2 with TRBJ2-5; TRBD1 matches at 9 bases. The V gene end was trimmed by 4 bases and the J gene end by 5 bases; junction bases not matched to a gene: 8. The CDR3 contains 15 residues. Germline V gene data show CDR1 as SGHAT and CDR2 as FQNNGV. The CDR3, as DNA: TGTGCCAGCAGCTCGGGGGACAGGGCTTCGGAGACCCAGTACTTC. It is translated as CASSSGDRASETQYF.

The chain uses TRBV7-9 and TRBJ2-1, with TRBD2 matching 8 bases. With V trimmed by 5 bases and J by 3 bases, 6 bases remained unmatched. The CDR3 covers 15 residues. Germline CDR1 is SEHNR and CDR2 is FQNEAQ (reference sequence). In DNA, the CDR3 is TGTGCCAGCAGCCCCACGGGGGGGGTCTACAATGAGCAGTTCTTC. Translation gives CASSPTGGVYNEQFF.

This chain uses TRBV7-9 with TRBJ2-5; D is unclear. Looked up from germline, CDR1 is SEHNR and CDR2 is FQNEAQ (reference sequence). CDR3 length equals 14 residues. The ends were cut back, 6 bases at V and 5 bases at J, with 16 bases in the middle. CDR3 protein: CASRHSGVRETQYF. The CDR3 DNA sequence: TGTGCCAGCAGACATAGTGGTGTTCGGGAGACCCAGTACTTC.

V and J are TRBV30 and TRBJ2-3; possible D gene TRBD2, 5 bases. Per germline, CDR1 GTSNPN and CDR2 SVGIG (reference sequence). Trimming cost V 5 bases and J 2 bases, with 8 bases left between them. The CDR3 is 12 residues long. In DNA form, the CDR3 reads TGTGCCTGGCAGAGGGCCACAGATACGCAGTATTTT. Amino acid sequence: CAWQRATDTQYF.

The rearrangement uses TRBV4-1 and TRBJ2-5; the D call may be TRBD1 or TRBD2 (5 bases each). V shed 5 bases and J shed 5 bases, with 15 bases lying between them. The V gene's germline CDR1 is MGHRA and CDR2 YSYEKL. This CDR3 spans 14 amino acids. For the CDR3, the DNA is TGCGCCAGCAGCAGAGGGACCCCGGAGGAGACCCAGTACTTC. It is translated as CASSRGTPEETQYF.

This clone was recorded once. The rearrangement uses TRBV7-9 and TRBJ2-7; D is ambiguous. Germline CDR1 is SEHNR and CDR2 is FQNEAQ (reference sequence). Trimming removed 7 bases from V and 0 bases from J, with 4 bases in between. The CDR3 covers 11 residues. This CDR3 reads CASTSSYEQYF. CDR3 DNA: TGTGCCAGCACCAGCTCCTACGAGCAGTACTTC.

About this clone: Other DNA sequences in the same sample also yield this CDR3. The V and J genes are TRBV6-5 and TRBJ2-7; D not certain. CDR1 and CDR2 from the germline V gene are MNHEY and SVGAGI. The CDR3 is 13 residues long. V was cut by 0 bases and J by 3 bases, with 6 bases left in between. The CDR3 loop is CASSYSKGYEQYF. In DNA, the CDR3 is TGTGCCAGCAGTTACTCGAAAGGCTACGAGCAGTACTTC.

V gene TRBV27 combines with J gene TRBJ2-3, with 15 bases that match TRBD2. This CDR3 contains 16 residues. V was clipped by 5 bases and J by 7 bases; unmatched bases: 7. CDR1 and CDR2 from the germline V gene are MNHEY and SMNVEV (reference sequence). This CDR3 is CASSPGLAGGQNTQYF. The CDR3 DNA reads as TGTGCCAGCAGTCCAGGACTAGCGGGGGGGCAGAATACGCAGTATTTT.

V and J are TRBV10-3 and TRBJ2-7; TRBD2 aligns across 9 bases. The CDR3 has 15 residues. Germline values: CDR1 ENHRY, CDR2 SYGVKD. With 2 bases clipped from V and 6 bases from J, the junction kept 8 bases outside the gene matches. CDR3 region: CAISEMAGGPGEQYF. The CDR3 nucleotides are TGTGCCATCAGTGAGATGGCGGGAGGGCCGGGCGAGCAGTACTTC.

The V gene is TRBV10-3, the J gene TRBJ2-5, with D possibly being TRBD2 (6 bases). V dropped 4 bases and J dropped 9 bases, with 24 bases sitting between them. CDR3 length: 16 amino acids. Germline V CDR1 and CDR2: ENHRY, SYGVKD. The CDR3 sequence is CAISAVGGSTGTAQYF. CDR3 in DNA: TGTGCCATCAGTGCCGTTGGGGGGAGCACAGGAACGGCCCAGTACTTC.

This clone was found many times. The CDR3 region has the DNA TGTGCCAGCCGCCCAAGCCGCCGGAACAGGGGTTCACCCCTCCACTTT. It yields the protein CASRPSRRNRGSPLHF. The rearrangement links TRBV21-1 to TRBJ1-6; TRBD1, the table's D call, was not compared with the DNA. TRBV21-1 is described as a pseudogene. CDR3 length: 16 amino acids.

This chain joins TRBV5-6 and TRBJ2-1, with D perhaps TRBD2 (6 bases). The CDR3 has 17 amino acids. Per germline, CDR1 SGHDT and CDR2 YYEEEE. Trimming took 4 bases from V and 0 from J, leaving 17 bases between them. CDR3 region: CASSAGLLRSSYNEQFF. The CDR3 DNA reads TGTGCCAGCAGCGCGGGACTGTTACGGAGCTCCTACAATGAGCAGTTCTTC.

The chain links TRBV19 to TRBJ1-1; 7 bases align to TRBD1. Germline CDR1 LNHDA, CDR2 SQIVND (reference sequence). The junction had 10 bases not matched to a gene; V was cut back by 3 bases and J by 0 bases. This CDR3 comprises 17 residues. The CDR3 sequence is CASSILLLQGMNTEAFF. The CDR3 region has the DNA TGTGCCAGTAGTATTTTACTTTTACAGGGGATGAACACTGAAGCTTTCTTT.

V and J are TRBV7-9 and TRBJ2-3; 12 bases map to TRBD2. The CDR3 has 16 amino acids. Germline lookup yields CDR1 SEHNR and CDR2 FQNEAQ (reference sequence). With V trimmed by 4 bases and J by 4 bases, 6 bases remained unmatched. CDR3 region: CASSSLAGGPADTQYF. The CDR3 nucleotides read TGTGCCAGCAGCTCCCTAGCGGGGGGGCCAGCAGATACGCAGTATTTT.

The V gene is TRBV6-6, the J gene TRBJ2-2; D ambiguous. Germline V lookup: CDR1 MNHNY, CDR2 SVGAGI (reference sequence). The V end lost 0 bases, the J end lost 6 bases, and 14 bases lay between the germline ends. The CDR3 spans 16 residues. The DNA for the CDR3 is TGTGCCAGCAGTTACTCGTCCCCTGGATCGGCCGGGGAGCTGTTTTTT. This translates into CASSYSSPGSAGELFF.

J is TRBJ2-5 and V is TRBV2; 15 bases are shared with TRBD2. The CDR3 covers 18 residues. CDR1 is SNHLY and CDR2 is FYNNEI in the germline V gene. Unmatched junction bases numbered 10, after V lost 3 bases and J lost 5 bases. The CDR3 reads CASSDPGLAGGPEETQYF. CDR3 bases: TGTGCCAGCAGTGACCCTGGACTAGCGGGAGGGCCGGAGGAGACCCAGTACTTC.

This clone has just a few counts. The chain uses TRBV5-5 and TRBJ2-3; a weak D match, TRBD2 (5 bases). The CDR3 spans 15 residues. V was trimmed by 0 bases and J by 4 bases, leaving 12 bases between them. Germline-derived CDR1 and CDR2 are SGHKS and YYEKEE (reference sequence). The CDR3 DNA follows: TGTGCCAGCAGCTTGGCTCCCCAGAGGGCAGATACGCAGTATTTT. Protein: CASSLAPQRADTQYF.

This clone was seen a few times. The chain recombines TRBV7-6 with TRBJ2-2; 8 positions agree with TRBD1. V gave up 5 bases and J gave up 4 bases; unmatched junction bases: 9. The CDR3 extends over 16 amino acids. Per germline, CDR1 SGHVS and CDR2 FNYEAQ. The CDR3 spells CASSLGQGGATGELFF. CDR3 DNA: TGTGCCAGCAGCCTCGGACAGGGTGGGGCCACCGGGGAGCTGTTTTTT.

This clone was counted many times. This chain connects TRBV27 to TRBJ2-7, with D unresolved. Germline V gives CDR1 MNHEY, CDR2 SMNVEV (reference sequence). CDR3 length: 15 amino acids. Deletions cut 4 bases from V and 5 bases from J, with 18 bases between. The CDR3 reads CASSSLRLGVHEQYF. In DNA form, the CDR3 reads TGTGCCAGCAGTTCCCTTCGTCTCGGAGTCCACGAGCAGTACTTC.

The V call is TRBV7-9, the J call TRBJ1-4; D not certain. Germline V gene data show CDR1 as SEHNR and CDR2 as FQNEAQ (reference sequence). CDR3 length equals 11 residues. V lost 2 bases and J lost 7, with 2 bases in between. The CDR3 sequence is CASSLSEKLFF. The CDR3 nucleotides read TGTGCCAGCAGCTTAAGTGAAAAACTGTTTTTT.